Detailed here is one T cell receptor (beta chain). The data stem from a study of blood T cell repertoires in COVID-19. Germline values: CDR1 SGHAT, CDR2 FQNNGV. V lost 5 bases and J 2 bases, leaving 10 bases between the germline ends. The CDR3 has 14 residues. TCRdb's copy holds only in-frame clones and misses some; the assay was immunoSEQ multiplex PCR. The table includes roughly 140,000 clones, approximately 83% detected once. The sequenced sample was peripheral blood. This chain links TRBV11-2 with TRBJ2-4, with D unresolved. This sequence originates from a man aged 65 to 85 with acute or convalescent COVID-19. CDR3 protein: CASSQFRTKNIQYF. CDR3 nucleotides: TGTGCCAGCAGCCAGTTCCGAACCAAAAACATTCAGTACTTC.